This T cell receptor (beta chain) appears in the sequencing data of a study of T cells in Graves' hyperthyroidism and ophthalmopathy. Study outcomes and limitations: Most thyroid clonotypes expanded above 0.001 were also detected in blood.

Trimming took off 2 bases at V and 0 bases at J, with 9 bases between the two ends. The CDR3 runs to 15 residues. Germline CDR1 MNHNY, CDR2 SVGAGI (reference sequence). From RNA transcripts, TCR beta CDR3 regions were amplified. HTBI primers were the set used in a first-round RT-PCR of the TCR CDR3. MiXCR, applied by TCRdb to the multiplex PCR reads, yields one record per CDR3 protein. The sample has approximately 740,000 distinct CDR3 sequences, 12% to 15% seen once. This clonotype was seen many times. The antigen is not known. The receptor was isolated from a woman aged 18-29 years with Graves' hyperthyroidism. Input material: blood. The V gene is TRBV6-6, the J gene TRBJ2-3, with D perhaps TRBD2 (5 bases). CDR3 nucleotide sequence: TGTGCCAGCAGTTACGACTATTCTAGCACAGATACGCAGTATTTT. This codes for CASSYDYSSTDTQYF.